One sample yielded the 2 T cell receptor beta chains listed below, sequenced in a study of T cell responses to AZD1222 COVID-19 vaccine. Repertoires were generated with immunoSEQ multiplex PCR, while TCRdb's copy carries only in-frame clones and drops some. The table lists 110,000 to 150,000 clones, about nine tenths of them singletons. The input for sequencing was peripheral blood, taken 28 days after the second AZD1222 dose. Every receptor here comes from an adult who received the AZD1222 COVID-19 vaccine.

This chain links TRBV5-1 with TRBJ1-4; D might be TRBD1 (5 bases). The CDR3 contains 14 residues. Between the trimmed V and J ends, which lost 1 base and 2 bases, there was a span of 6 bases. Germline CDR1 SGHRS, CDR2 YFSETQ. The CDR3 loop reads CASSLWGTNEKLFF. As DNA, the CDR3 is TGCGCCAGCAGCTTGTGGGGGACTAATGAAAAACTGTTTTTT.

In its sample, this clone was seen once. The chain combines TRBV9 with TRBJ1-5; no clear D gene. Between the trimmed V and J ends, which lost 3 bases and 2 bases, there was a span of 9 bases. Germline V lookup: CDR1 SGDLS, CDR2 YYNGEE. The CDR3 contains 14 residues. The CDR3 DNA is TGTGCCAGCAGCGAGCACGGGGGCAATCAGCCCCAGCATTTT. As protein: CASSEHGGNQPQHF.